These 27 T cell receptor beta chains were sequenced from one sample in a study of cytomegalovirus exposure and HLA in healthy donors. PCR was performed using 60 Vbeta and 13 Jbeta primers. Sequencing used immunoSEQ multiplex PCR; TCRdb keeps in-frame clones, though not all of them. The sample contains roughly 300,000 clones, just over 85% of which appear only once. Sequencing used PBMCs. The receptors shown here come from a man aged 35-49 years in good health and CMV-seropositive.

This chain connects TRBV7-4 to TRBJ1-3; 8 nucleotides agree with TRBD1. V shed 2 bases, J shed 0 bases, and the junction held 9 bases outside the gene matches. The length of the CDR3 is 18 residues. Germline loops: CDR1 SGHVT, CDR2 SQSDAQ. CDR3 protein: CASSLKFGTGISGNTIYF. The CDR3 DNA reads as TGTGCCAGCAGCTTAAAGTTCGGGACAGGAATCTCTGGAAACACCATATATTTT.

This clone was recorded once. The CDR3 nucleotides are TGTGCCAGCAGTCCCCACCGGCTAGCGGGAGAGACCCAGTACTTC. Translated: CASSPHRLAGETQYF. This chain uses TRBV27 with TRBJ2-5; 8 bases are shared with TRBD2. The V and J ends lost 5 bases and 4 bases, in that order; junction bases with no gene match: 9. CDR1 is MNHEY and CDR2 is SMNVEV in the germline V gene (reference sequence). This CDR3 region has 15 residues.

The chain recombines TRBV11-2 with TRBJ2-5; tentatively, D is TRBD2 (6 bases). CDR3 size: 15 residues. The V gene lost 1 base and the J gene lost 0 bases, with 9 bases spanning the gap. CDR1 and CDR2 from the germline V gene are SGHAT and FQNNGV. CDR3 in amino acids: CASSLARGYQETQYF. The DNA for the CDR3 is TGTGCCAGCAGCTTAGCCCGGGGGTACCAAGAGACCCAGTACTTC.

The chain recombines TRBV2 with TRBJ1-2; no clear D. V gave up 2 bases and J gave up 2 bases, with 12 bases separating them. The CDR3 extends over 15 amino acids. Germline CDR1 and CDR2: SNHLY and FYNNEI. The CDR3 DNA follows: TGTGCCAGCAGTGAACCCCCCGGGAGAAACTATGGCTACACCTTC. Its translation: CASSEPPGRNYGYTF.

The chain joins TRBV30 to TRBJ2-1; D may be TRBD2 (5 bases). The CDR3 loop spans 12 amino acids. With 2 bases removed from V and 6 bases from J, the gap between germline ends came to 8 bases. Germline V gene lookup returns CDR1 GTSNPN and CDR2 SVGIG (reference sequence). This CDR3 is CAWSRGGNEQFF. In nucleotides, the CDR3 is TGTGCCTGGAGTCGAGGAGGCAATGAGCAGTTCTTC.

This clone was observed a few times. The gene calls are TRBV30 and TRBJ2-5, with D tentatively TRBD1 (6 bases). The CDR3 is made up of 12 amino acids. Trimming stripped 2 bases from V and 4 bases from J, with 8 bases between. The germline V gene encodes CDR1 GTSNPN and CDR2 SVGIG (reference sequence). The CDR3 DNA follows: TGTGCCTGGAGTTCAGGGGCAGAGACCCAGTACTTC. Protein product: CAWSSGAETQYF.

The chain combines TRBV19 with TRBJ2-7, with 7 positions matching TRBD1. CDR3 length: 15 amino acids. Germline trimming cut 8 bases from V and 3 bases from J; bases unmatched to any gene: 13. In germline, CDR1 is LNHDA, CDR2 SQIVND (reference sequence). The CDR3 coding sequence is TGTGCCAGTTCCAAAGGGGGCTCGGTCTACTACGAGCAGTACTTC. This codes for CASSKGGSVYYEQYF.

The chain carries TRBV5-1 and TRBJ2-1; 10 bases line up with TRBD2. The CDR3 is made up of 18 amino acids. V was pared by 2 bases and J by 0 bases, with 8 bases of the junction left unmatched. In germline, CDR1 is SGHRS, CDR2 YFSETQ. The CDR3 region has the DNA TGCGCCAGCAGCTTCACCGCTAGCGGGAGTAGCTCCTACAATGAGCAGTTCTTC. Its protein product is CASSFTASGSSSYNEQFF.

V gene TRBV5-1 combines with J gene TRBJ2-3; a weak D match, TRBD1 (6 bases). The CDR3 loop spans 16 amino acids. Germline CDR1 and CDR2: SGHRS and YFSETQ. Deletions cut 0 bases from V and 3 bases from J, with 14 bases between. The CDR3 coding sequence is TGCGCCAGCAGCTTGGTTCAGGGGTGGACGACAGATACGCAGTATTTT. It yields the protein CASSLVQGWTTDTQYF.

This chain connects TRBV9 to TRBJ2-7; 12 nucleotides agree with TRBD1. Germline assignment: CDR1 SGDLS and CDR2 YYNGEE. The CDR3 is 17 amino acids. V gave up 0 bases and J gave up 4 bases; unmatched junction bases: 8. The CDR3 sequence is CASSVGPPGQGAYEQYF. CDR3 nucleotide sequence: TGTGCCAGCAGCGTAGGACCCCCGGGACAGGGGGCTTACGAGCAGTACTTC.

Notes on this clone: This CDR3 is also generated by other DNA sequences in the sample. The V gene is TRBV19, the J gene TRBJ2-7; 10 bases line up with TRBD2. Germline lookup yields CDR1 LNHDA and CDR2 SQIVND (reference sequence). V was clipped by 3 bases and J by 2 bases; unmatched bases: 4. This CDR3 spans 15 amino acids. The CDR3 is CASSMGSGRPYEQYF. The CDR3 DNA reads TGTGCCAGTAGTATGGGTAGCGGGAGGCCCTACGAGCAGTACTTC.

V is TRBV7-3 and J is TRBJ1-3; no reliable D call. CDR3 length equals 15 residues. Per the germline V gene, CDR1 is SGHTA and CDR2 is FQGTGA. V was cut by 5 bases and J by 1 base, with 12 bases left in between. CDR3 nucleotide sequence: TGTGCCAGCAGCCCGAACAGTCAATCTGGAAACACCATATATTTT. This codes for CASSPNSQSGNTIYF.

The chain joins TRBV7-2 to TRBJ2-5, with 7 bases aligning to TRBD2. This CDR3 spans 12 amino acids. V was clipped by 5 bases and J by 13 bases; unmatched bases: 10. The germline gives CDR1 SGHTA, CDR2 FQGNSA. CDR3 in DNA: TGTGCCAGCAGCCAACCGGCGGGGGTGCCGTACTTC. Protein: CASSQPAGVPYF.

Points on this clone: In the same sample, other DNA sequences code for this CDR3. This chain links TRBV10-3 with TRBJ2-7; 9 bases align to TRBD2. CDR1 and CDR2 (germline): ENHRY, SYGVKD. V trimming: 9 bases; J trimming: 3 bases; junction bases outside the gene matches: 3. This CDR3 contains 12 residues. The CDR3 coding sequence is TGTGCCATTAGCGGGAGCGGCTACGAGCAGTACTTC. Translating gives CAISGSGYEQYF.

This chain connects TRBV30 to TRBJ1-5; no definite D call. Trimming removed 5 bases at V and 6 bases at J, with 14 bases between. CDR1 and CDR2 (germline): GTSNPN, SVGIG (reference sequence). The CDR3 runs to 13 residues. The CDR3 nucleotides read TGTGCCTGGTCCCTAGAGGAGGGTCAGCCCCAGCATTTT. It translates to CAWSLEEGQPQHF.

J is TRBJ1-2 and V is TRBV5-5; the D is unclear. This CDR3 is built from 13 residues. Germline CDR1 and CDR2: SGHKS and YYEKEE (reference sequence). Trimming shortened V by 0 bases and J by 0 bases, and 3 bases separated the two germline ends. DNA for the CDR3: TGTGCCAGCAGCTTGGCCTCTAACTATGGCTACACCTTC. It translates to CASSLASNYGYTF.

This chain connects TRBV28 to TRBJ2-3; 16 bases line up with TRBD2. The CDR3 is 17 residues long. Trimming cost V 3 bases and J 1 base; bases outside gene matches: 1. CDR1 and CDR2 (germline): MDHEN, SYDVKM. This CDR3 reads CASSLGTSGRGTDTQYF. The CDR3 DNA sequence: TGTGCCAGCAGTTTGGGGACTAGCGGGAGGGGCACAGATACGCAGTATTTT.

The chain couples TRBV18 to TRBJ2-3; 7 bases align to TRBD1. The V segment lost 2 bases and the J segment 0 bases; nucleotides outside the gene matches: 5. Germline CDR1 is KGHSH and CDR2 is LQKENI. The CDR3 is 16 amino acids. The CDR3 DNA follows: TGTGCCAGCTCACCATATACAGGGGCGAGCACAGATACGCAGTATTTT. Translated, it gives CASSPYTGASTDTQYF.

V gene TRBV5-8 combines with J gene TRBJ2-1; 8 bases fit TRBD1. The CDR3 loop spans 14 amino acids. Trimming took 4 bases from V and 8 from J; bases not matched to a gene: 8. CDR1 and CDR2 from the germline V gene are SGHTS and YDEGEE. The CDR3 loop reads CASSRGQGFDEQFF. In DNA, the CDR3 is TGTGCCAGCAGCCGAGGACAGGGTTTCGATGAGCAGTTCTTC. Complete variable domain (other parts from reference TRBV5-8 and TRBJ2-1): EAGVTQSPTHLIKTRGQQATLRCSPISGHTSVYWYQQALGLGLQFLLWYDEGEERNRGNFPPRFSGRQFPNYSSELNVNALELEDSALYLCASSRGQGFDEQFFGPGTRLTVL.

The CDR3 loop is CASSYTGTGDEQYF. CDR3 in DNA: TGTGCCAGCAGTTACACCGGGACAGGGGACGAGCAGTACTTC. The chain joins TRBV27 to TRBJ2-7, with 10 nucleotides matching TRBD1. The CDR3 consists of 14 residues. The junction had 5 bases not matched to a gene; V was cut back by 4 bases and J by 5 bases. CDR1 and CDR2 (germline): MNHEY, SMNVEV (reference sequence).

V gene TRBV6-5 combines with J gene TRBJ2-1; possible D gene TRBD2, 6 bases. V was trimmed by 0 bases and J by 12 bases, leaving 21 bases between them. Germline V gene sequence: CDR1 MNHEY, CDR2 SVGAGI. CDR3 size: 16 residues. The CDR3 nucleotides are TGTGCCAGCAGTTACTCGAATGGGTTTTTAGGGACTCGGCAGTTCTTC. This gives the protein CASSYSNGFLGTRQFF.

This clone was seen a few times. The chain couples TRBV6-6 to TRBJ2-3; 10 bases are a match to TRBD2. The trim removed 6 bases at V and 2 bases at J, leaving 5 bases unmatched. The CDR3 extends over 15 amino acids. Germline loops: CDR1 MNHNY, CDR2 SVGAGI (reference sequence). Here the CDR3 reads CASRLAGGFTDTQYF. CDR3 in DNA: TGTGCCAGCAGGTTAGCGGGAGGTTTCACAGATACGCAGTATTTT.

This chain joins TRBV28 and TRBJ2-7; weak D call: TRBD2 (6 bases). V dropped 2 bases and J dropped 4 bases, with 12 bases sitting between them. Germline V lookup: CDR1 MDHEN, CDR2 SYDVKM. The CDR3 has 14 residues. CDR3 protein: CASSLRLALYEQYF. The CDR3 bases are TGTGCCAGCAGTTTACGGCTAGCGCTATACGAGCAGTACTTC.

This chain connects TRBV28 to TRBJ2-7, with 7 bases that match TRBD1. This CDR3 comprises 15 residues. CDR1 is MDHEN and CDR2 is SYDVKM in the germline V gene. Unmatched junction bases numbered 12, after V lost 10 bases and J lost 0 bases. The CDR3 spells CATFTGTAVSYEQYF. DNA for the CDR3: TGTGCCACCTTCACCGGGACAGCAGTCTCCTACGAGCAGTACTTC. The complete variable domain, with remaining parts taken from reference TRBV28 and TRBJ2-7, reads DVKVTQSSRYLVKRTGEKVFLECVQDMDHENMFWYRQDPGLGLRLIYFSYDVKMKEKGDIPEGYSVSREKKERFSLILESASTNQTSMYLCATFTGTAVSYEQYFGPGTRLTVT.

The chain recombines TRBV7-3 with TRBJ1-1; a possible D gene is TRBD1 (6 bases). The CDR3 sequence is 13 residues long. Germline values: CDR1 SGHTA, CDR2 FQGTGA. V lost 2 bases, J lost 10 bases, and 14 bases lay in between. The CDR3 nucleotides read TGTGCCAGCAGCTTATCAGGGGCCGGCGGAGCTTTCTTT. The encoded protein is CASSLSGAGGAFF.

The V call is TRBV29-1, the J call TRBJ2-1, with 14 positions matching TRBD2. The CDR3 totals 16 residues. V lost 6 bases, J lost 4 bases, and 8 bases stayed unmatched. CDR1 and CDR2 from the germline V gene are SQVTM and ANQGSEA. The CDR3 loop reads CSVGRLAGGTYNEQFF. CDR3 bases: TGCAGCGTAGGGAGACTAGCGGGGGGGACATACAATGAGCAGTTCTTC.

V gene TRBV2 combines with J gene TRBJ2-1, with 10 bases matching TRBD1. J was trimmed by 4 bases and V by 3 bases; bases with no gene match: 3. Per germline, CDR1 SNHLY and CDR2 FYNNEI. The CDR3 is made up of 15 amino acids. The CDR3 DNA sequence: TGTGCCAGCAGTGAGAGGACAGGGGGTTACAATGAGCAGTTCTTC. It specifies CASSERTGGYNEQFF.